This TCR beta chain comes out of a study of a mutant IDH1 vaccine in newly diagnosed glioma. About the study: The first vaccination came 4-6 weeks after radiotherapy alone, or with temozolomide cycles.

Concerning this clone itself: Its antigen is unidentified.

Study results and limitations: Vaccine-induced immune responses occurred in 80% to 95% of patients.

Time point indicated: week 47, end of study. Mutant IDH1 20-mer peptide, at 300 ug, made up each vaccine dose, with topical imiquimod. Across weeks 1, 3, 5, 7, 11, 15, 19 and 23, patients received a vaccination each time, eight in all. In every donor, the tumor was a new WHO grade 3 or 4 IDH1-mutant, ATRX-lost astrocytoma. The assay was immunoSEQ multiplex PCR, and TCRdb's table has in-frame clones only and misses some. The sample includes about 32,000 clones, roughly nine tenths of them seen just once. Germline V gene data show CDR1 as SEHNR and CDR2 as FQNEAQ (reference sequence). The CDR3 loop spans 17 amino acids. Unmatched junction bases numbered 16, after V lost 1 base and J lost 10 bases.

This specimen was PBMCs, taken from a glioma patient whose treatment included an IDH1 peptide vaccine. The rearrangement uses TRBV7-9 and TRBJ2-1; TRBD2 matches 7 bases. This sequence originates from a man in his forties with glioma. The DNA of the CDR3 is TGTGCCAGCAGCTTAGACCCCGGACTAGGGGTCGAAAAGGAGCAGTTCTTC. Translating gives CASSLDPGLGVEKEQFF.